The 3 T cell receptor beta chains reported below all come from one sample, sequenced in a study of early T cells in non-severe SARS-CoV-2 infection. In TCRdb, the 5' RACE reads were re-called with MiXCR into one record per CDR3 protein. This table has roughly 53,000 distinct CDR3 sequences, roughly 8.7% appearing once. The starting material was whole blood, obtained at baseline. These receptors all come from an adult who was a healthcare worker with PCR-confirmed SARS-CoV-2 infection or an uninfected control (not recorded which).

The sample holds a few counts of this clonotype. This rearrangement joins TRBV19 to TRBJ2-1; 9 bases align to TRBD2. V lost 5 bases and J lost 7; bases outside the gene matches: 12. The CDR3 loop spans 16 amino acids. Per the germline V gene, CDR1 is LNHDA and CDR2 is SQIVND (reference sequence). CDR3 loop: CASSDQRGVSKNEQFF. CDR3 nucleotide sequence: TGTGCCAGTAGTGACCAGCGGGGGGTGTCTAAGAATGAGCAGTTCTTC.

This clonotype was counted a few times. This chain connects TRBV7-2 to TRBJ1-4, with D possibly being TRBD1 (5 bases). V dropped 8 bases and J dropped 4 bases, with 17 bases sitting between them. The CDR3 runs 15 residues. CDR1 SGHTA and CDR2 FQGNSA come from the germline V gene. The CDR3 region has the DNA TGTGCCAGCCAGCTATCGGAGGGGATTAATGAAAAACTGTTTTTT. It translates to CASQLSEGINEKLFF.

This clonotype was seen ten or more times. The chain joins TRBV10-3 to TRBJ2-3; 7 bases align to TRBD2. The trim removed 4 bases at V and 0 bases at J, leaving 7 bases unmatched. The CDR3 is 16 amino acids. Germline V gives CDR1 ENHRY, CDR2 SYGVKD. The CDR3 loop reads CAISGISGSSTDTQYF. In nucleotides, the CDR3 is TGTGCCATCAGTGGGATTAGCGGGTCTAGCACAGATACGCAGTATTTT.